This T cell receptor beta chain was retrieved from a study of T cell responses to AZD1222 COVID-19 vaccine. Study findings and constraints: There were vaccine-associated CD4 TCRs across spike, dominant at 160-218 and 743-854. After the peak T cell response, and only then, were repertoires sampled. Regions left unmutated in variants are reportedly the target of nearly half of spike-specific TCRs.

Generated by immunoSEQ multiplex PCR, the TCRdb table keeps only in-frame clones and is missing some. The data contain over 120,000 clones, approximately 92% of them seen just once; the ten biggest clones take up roughly 3.5%. With 5 bases removed from V and 4 bases from J, the gap between germline ends came to 8 bases. The germline V gene encodes CDR1 MNHNY and CDR2 SVGAGI (reference sequence). This CDR3 spans 12 amino acids. Of note for this clone: Its antigen is undetermined.

Second doses were pooled across both intervals (about 4 or about 12 weeks). V is TRBV6-6 and J is TRBJ1-1; no reliable D call. Sequencing used peripheral blood, obtained 28 days after the second AZD1222 dose. This sequence originates from an adult who received the AZD1222 COVID-19 vaccine. CDR3 protein: CASSHGGTEAFF. Written as DNA, the CDR3 is TGTGCCAGCAGTCATGGCGGCACTGAAGCTTTCTTT.